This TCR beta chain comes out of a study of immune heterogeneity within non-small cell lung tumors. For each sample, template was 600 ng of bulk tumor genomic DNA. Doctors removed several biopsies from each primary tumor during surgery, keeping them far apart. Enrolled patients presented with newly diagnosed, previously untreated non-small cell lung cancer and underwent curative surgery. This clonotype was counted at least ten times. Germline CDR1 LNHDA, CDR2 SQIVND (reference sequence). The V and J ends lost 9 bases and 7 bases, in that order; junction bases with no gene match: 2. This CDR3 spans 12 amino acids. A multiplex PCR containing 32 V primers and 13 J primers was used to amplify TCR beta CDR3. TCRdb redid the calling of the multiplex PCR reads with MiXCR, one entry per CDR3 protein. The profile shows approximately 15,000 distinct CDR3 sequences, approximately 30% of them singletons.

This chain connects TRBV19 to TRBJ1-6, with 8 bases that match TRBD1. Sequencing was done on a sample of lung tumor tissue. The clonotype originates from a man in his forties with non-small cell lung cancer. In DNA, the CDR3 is TGTGCCAGCGGACAGGGAAATTCACCCCTCCACTTT. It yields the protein CASGQGNSPLHF.